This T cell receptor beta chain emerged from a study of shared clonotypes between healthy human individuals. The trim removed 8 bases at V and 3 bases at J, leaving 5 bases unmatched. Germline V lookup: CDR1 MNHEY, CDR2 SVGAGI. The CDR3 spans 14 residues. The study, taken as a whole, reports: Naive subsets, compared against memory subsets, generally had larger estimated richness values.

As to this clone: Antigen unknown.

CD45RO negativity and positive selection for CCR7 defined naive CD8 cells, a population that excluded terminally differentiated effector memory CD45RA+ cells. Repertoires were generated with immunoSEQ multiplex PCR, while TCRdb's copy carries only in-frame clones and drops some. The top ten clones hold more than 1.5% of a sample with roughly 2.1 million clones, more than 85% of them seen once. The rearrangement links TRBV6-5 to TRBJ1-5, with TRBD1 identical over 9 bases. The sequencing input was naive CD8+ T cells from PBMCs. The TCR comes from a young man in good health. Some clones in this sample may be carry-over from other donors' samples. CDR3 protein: CASGDRGFNQPQHF. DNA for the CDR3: TGTGCCAGCGGTGACAGGGGGTTCAATCAGCCCCAGCATTTT.